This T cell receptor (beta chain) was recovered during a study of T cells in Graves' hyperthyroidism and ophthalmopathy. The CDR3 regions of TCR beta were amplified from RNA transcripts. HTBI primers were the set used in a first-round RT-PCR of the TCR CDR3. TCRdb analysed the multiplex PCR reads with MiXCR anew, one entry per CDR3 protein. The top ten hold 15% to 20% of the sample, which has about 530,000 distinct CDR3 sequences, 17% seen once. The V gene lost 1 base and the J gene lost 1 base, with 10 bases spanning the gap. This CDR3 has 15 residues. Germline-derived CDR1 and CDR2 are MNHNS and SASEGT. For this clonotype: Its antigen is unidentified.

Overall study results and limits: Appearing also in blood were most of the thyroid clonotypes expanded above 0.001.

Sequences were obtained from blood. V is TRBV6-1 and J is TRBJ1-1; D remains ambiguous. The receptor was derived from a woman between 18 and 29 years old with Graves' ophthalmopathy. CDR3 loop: CASSEDRSQNTEAFF. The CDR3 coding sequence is TGTGCCAGCAGTGAAGACAGATCGCAGAACACTGAAGCTTTCTTT.